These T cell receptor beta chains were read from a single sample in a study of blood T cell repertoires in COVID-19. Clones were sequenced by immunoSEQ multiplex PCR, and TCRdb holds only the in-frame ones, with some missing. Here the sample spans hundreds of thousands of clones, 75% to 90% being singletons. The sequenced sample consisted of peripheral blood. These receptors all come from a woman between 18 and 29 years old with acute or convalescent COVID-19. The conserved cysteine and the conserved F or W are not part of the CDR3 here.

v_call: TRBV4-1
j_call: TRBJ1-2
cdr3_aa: ASSQVRTGGEGYT

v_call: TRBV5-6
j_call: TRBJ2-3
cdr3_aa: ASSLVRGLSTDTQY

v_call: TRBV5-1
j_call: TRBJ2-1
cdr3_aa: ASSLGDRDEQF

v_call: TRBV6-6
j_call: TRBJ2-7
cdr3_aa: ASSYSSRAYEQY

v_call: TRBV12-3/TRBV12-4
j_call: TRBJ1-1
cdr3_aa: ASRPDRGFAF

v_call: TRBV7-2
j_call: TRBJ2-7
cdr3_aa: ASRQQGTYEQY

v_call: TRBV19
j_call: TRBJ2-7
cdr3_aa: ASSKKPGLRGEQY

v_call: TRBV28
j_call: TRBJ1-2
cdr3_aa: ASTSRRGGGYT

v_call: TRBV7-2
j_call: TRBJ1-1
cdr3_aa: ASSLRVTEAF

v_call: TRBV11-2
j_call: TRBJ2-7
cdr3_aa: ASRLIGSAQY

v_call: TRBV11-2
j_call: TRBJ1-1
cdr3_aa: ASSTTQAF

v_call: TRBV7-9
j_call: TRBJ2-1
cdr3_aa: ASSWLAGEVGEQF

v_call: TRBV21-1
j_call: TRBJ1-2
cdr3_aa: ASRGGQTNYGYT

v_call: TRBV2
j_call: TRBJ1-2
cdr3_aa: ASIAGQGYGYT

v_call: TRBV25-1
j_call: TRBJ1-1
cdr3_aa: ASSEYPRDTEAF

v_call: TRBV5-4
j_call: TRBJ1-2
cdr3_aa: ASSQSAGYGYT

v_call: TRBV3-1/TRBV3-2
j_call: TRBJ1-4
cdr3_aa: ASSQEGRAGEKLF

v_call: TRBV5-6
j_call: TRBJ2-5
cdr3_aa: ASSLPAGGALKETQY

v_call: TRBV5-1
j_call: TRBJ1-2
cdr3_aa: ASSPSDWGLSYGYT

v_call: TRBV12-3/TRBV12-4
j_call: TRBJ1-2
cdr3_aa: ASRPGQGYGYT

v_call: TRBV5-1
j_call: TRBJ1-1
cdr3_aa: ASSLELGKGTEAF

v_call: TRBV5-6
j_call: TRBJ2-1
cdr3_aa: ASRARDRGPHEQF

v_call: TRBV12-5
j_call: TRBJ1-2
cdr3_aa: ASGTGADGYT

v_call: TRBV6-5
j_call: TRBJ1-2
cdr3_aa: ASSYSHNNYGYT

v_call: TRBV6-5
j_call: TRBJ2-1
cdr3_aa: ASSTSMEYGNEQF

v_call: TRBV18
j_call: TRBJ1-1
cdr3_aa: ASSPGVMNTEAF

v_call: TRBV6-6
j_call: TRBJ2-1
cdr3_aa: ASSRLAGGDNEQF

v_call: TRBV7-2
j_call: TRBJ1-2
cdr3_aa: ASSLPVPNRGSSYT

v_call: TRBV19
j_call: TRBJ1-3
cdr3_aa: ASTGQGSYSGNTIY

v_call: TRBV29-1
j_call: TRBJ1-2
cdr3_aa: SVEGTHGGNYGYT

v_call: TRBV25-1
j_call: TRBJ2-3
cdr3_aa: ASSEGTPGADTQY

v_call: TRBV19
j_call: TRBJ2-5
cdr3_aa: ASSIRPPETQY

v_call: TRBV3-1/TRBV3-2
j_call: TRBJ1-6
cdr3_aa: ASSPLSVTNSPLH

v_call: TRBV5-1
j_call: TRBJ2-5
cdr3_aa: ASSFSGGAAPETQY

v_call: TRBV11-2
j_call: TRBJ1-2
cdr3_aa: ASSLGFGALEGASGYT

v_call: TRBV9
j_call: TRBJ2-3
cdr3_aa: ASSGGASGATDTQY

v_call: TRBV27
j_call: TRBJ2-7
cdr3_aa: ASSLKQATYEQY

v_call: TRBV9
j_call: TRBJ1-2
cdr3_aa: ASSVLSSGGYT

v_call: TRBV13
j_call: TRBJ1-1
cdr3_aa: ASSSGSLSTEAF

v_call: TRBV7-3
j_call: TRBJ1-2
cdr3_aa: ASSVQQGQGYT

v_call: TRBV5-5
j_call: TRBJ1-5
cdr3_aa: ASSLVPGDQPQH

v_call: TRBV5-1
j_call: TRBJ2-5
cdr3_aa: ASSGPGLAGGETQY

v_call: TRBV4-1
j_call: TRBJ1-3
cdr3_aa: ASSLGQGRNTIY

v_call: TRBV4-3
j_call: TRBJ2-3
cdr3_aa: ASSLGQGSGNTQY

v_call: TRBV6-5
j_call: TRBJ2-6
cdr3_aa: ALETSSGANVLT

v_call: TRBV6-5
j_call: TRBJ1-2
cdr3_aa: ASSPGQTNYGYT

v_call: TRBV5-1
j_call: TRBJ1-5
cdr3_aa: ASSPTGNNQPQH

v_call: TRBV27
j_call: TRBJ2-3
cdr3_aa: ASSLGATRTDTQY

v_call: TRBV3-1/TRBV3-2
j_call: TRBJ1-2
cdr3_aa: ASAGGTTANYGYT

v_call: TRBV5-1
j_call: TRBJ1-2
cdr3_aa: ASSPRGQGARGYT

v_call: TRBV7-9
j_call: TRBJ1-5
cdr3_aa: ASSLGSRTGSNQPQH

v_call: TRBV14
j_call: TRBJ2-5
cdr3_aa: ASRKQGAEKTQY